This T cell receptor beta chain is from a study of human CD8 memory T cell subsets. UMI-labeled 5' RACE was used, and it produced the TCR beta libraries. Original methodology: Functional CDR3 beta clonotypes numbered roughly 3,000 to 20,000 in each TCR beta library. TCRdb reprocessed the 5' RACE reads and keeps a single row for each CDR3 protein, giving no DNA. The V and J calls, along with clone size, are taken from TCRdb and not from the paper's own processing. The sample data list 6,700 or so distinct CDR3 sequences. This CDR3 spans 13 amino acids. Germline lookup yields CDR1 SEHNR and CDR2 FQNEAQ (reference sequence). CCR7+ PD-1+ TIGIT+ early memory CD8+ T cells with exhausted-like traits constituted the TPEX cells. Healthy donors provided the buffy coats that yielded the PBMC. The starting material, duplicate vials of roughly 140,000 sorted CD8+ T cells per subset, provided the RNA.

This chain links TRBV7-9 with TRBJ2-5; TCRdb's D gene call, TRBD1, goes unchecked for lack of DNA. The clonotype was recovered from a human donor in good health. The sample taken for sequencing was CD8+ T cells from PBMCs. CDR3 residues: CASSFDSKETQYF.